This T cell receptor beta chain emerged from a study of CD8+ T cells in alopecia areata. Study-level information: The drug, tofacitinib, lasted 6 to 18 months, followed by 6 months off drug.

About this clone: Its antigen remains unknown. This sample also contains other DNA sequences that code for the same CDR3.

Treatment reported: oral pan-JAK inhibitor, 5-10 mg twice daily. Broader study findings: In scalp samples, resident alphabeta T cells of normal skin are also sequenced. The study found tofacitinib significantly decreased scalp clonality and expanded CD8+ clones among the top 100.

Following extraction, RNA underwent reverse transcription to cDNA, which served as the sequencing template. Here immunoSEQ multiplex PCR was the method, and the copy in TCRdb shows in-frame clones only, minus some. Of some 110,000 clones listed, less than 75% are singletons. Germline CDR1 reads LNHDA; CDR2 reads SQIVND (reference sequence). The CDR3 sequence is 15 residues long. Between the trimmed V and J ends, which lost 3 bases and 2 bases, there was a span of 11 bases. This sequence joins TRBV19 and TRBJ2-1, with D uncertain. This clonotype was obtained from a human donor with alopecia areata. The material was CD8+ T cells sorted from blood, obtained at week 24, from a patient treated with tofacitinib. Here the CDR3 DNA reads TGTGCCAGTAGTATCGTCCCAGGTGCCTACAATGAGCAGTTCTTC. Amino acid sequence: CASSIVPGAYNEQFF.